This T cell receptor beta chain is drawn from a study of control samples from healthy donors and cancer patients. The CDR3 totals 16 residues. Between the trimmed V and J ends, which lost 0 bases and 3 bases, there was a span of 12 bases. Per the germline V gene, CDR1 is MNHEY and CDR2 is SVGAGI. TCRdb keeps only in-frame clones here, not all; method: immunoSEQ multiplex PCR. The sample shows approximately 140,000 clones, 70% to 90% of them seen only once. This TCR was recovered from a young woman in good health. V usage is TRBV6-5 and J usage is TRBJ1-3; D is undetermined. Sequencing used blood. The CDR3 nucleotides read TGTGCCAGCAGTTACTCGAGGGCTGGGCTTGGAAACACCATATATTTT. Its protein product is CASSYSRAGLGNTIYF.